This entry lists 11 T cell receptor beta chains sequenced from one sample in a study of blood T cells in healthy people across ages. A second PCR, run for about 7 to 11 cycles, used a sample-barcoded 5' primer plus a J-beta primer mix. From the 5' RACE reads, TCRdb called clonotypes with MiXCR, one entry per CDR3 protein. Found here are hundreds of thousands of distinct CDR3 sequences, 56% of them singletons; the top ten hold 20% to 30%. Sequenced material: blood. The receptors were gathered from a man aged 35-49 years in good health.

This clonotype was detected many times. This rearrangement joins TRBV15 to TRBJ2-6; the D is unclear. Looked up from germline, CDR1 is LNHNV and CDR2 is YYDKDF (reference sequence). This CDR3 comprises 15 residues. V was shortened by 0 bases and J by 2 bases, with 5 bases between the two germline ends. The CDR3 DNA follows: TGTGCCACCAGCAGAGAAGGGACTGGGGCCAACGTCCTGACTTTC. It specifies CATSREGTGANVLTF.

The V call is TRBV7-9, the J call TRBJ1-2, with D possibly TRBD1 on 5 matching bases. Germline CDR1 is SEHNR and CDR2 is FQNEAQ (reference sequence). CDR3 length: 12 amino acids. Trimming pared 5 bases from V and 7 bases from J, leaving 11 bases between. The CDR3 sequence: CASSLETAGYTF. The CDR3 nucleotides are TGTGCCAGCAGCCTCGAGACAGCTGGCTACACCTTC. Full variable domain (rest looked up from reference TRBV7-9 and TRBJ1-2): DTGVSQNPRHKITKRGQNVTFRCDPISEHNRLYWYRQTLGQGPEFLTYFQNEAQLEKSRLLSDRFSAERPKGSFSTLEIQRTEQGDSAMYLCASSLETAGYTFGSGTRLTVV.

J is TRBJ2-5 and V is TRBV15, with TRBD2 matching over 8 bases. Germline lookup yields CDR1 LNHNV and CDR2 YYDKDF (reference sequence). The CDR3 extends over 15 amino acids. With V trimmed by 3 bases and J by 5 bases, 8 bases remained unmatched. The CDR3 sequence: CATSRPGLEWETQYF. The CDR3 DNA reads TGTGCCACCAGCAGGCCGGGACTAGAGTGGGAGACCCAGTACTTC.

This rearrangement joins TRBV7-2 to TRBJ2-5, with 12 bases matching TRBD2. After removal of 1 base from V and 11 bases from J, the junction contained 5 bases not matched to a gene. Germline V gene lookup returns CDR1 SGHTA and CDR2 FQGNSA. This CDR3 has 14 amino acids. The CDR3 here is CASSLDWTSGAQYF. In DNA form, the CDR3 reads TGTGCCAGCAGCTTAGACTGGACTAGCGGGGCACAGTACTTC.

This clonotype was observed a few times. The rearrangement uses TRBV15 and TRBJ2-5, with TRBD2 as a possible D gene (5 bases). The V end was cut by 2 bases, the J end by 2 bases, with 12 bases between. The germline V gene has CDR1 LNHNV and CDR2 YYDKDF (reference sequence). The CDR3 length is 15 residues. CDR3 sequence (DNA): TGTGCCACCAGCAGATATTTGGAGGCGCAAGAGACCCAGTACTTC. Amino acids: CATSRYLEAQETQYF. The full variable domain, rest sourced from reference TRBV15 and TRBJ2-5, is DAMVIQNPRYQVTQFGKPVTLSCSQTLNHNVMYWYQQKSSQAPKLLFHYYDKDFNNEADTPDNFQSRRPNTSFCFLDIRSPGLGDTAMYLCATSRYLEAQETQYFGPGTRLLVL.

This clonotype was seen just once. The CDR3 DNA reads as TGTGCCAGCAGCCCCCTTGACAGGGTGAACACTGAAGCTTTCTTT. This sequence encodes CASSPLDRVNTEAFF. The V call is TRBV3-1, the J call TRBJ1-1; 7 bases map to TRBD1. The CDR3 is 15 amino acids. Germline assignment: CDR1 LGHDT and CDR2 YNNKEL (reference sequence). J lost 0 bases, V lost 4 bases, and 5 bases had no gene match.

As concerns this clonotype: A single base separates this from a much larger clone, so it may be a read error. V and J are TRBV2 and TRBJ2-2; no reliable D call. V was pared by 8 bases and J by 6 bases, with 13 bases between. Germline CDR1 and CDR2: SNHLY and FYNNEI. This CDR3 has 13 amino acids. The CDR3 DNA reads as TGTGCCAGCGGTCCGACTCTCCCCGGGGAGCTGTTTTTT. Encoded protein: CASGPTLPGELFF.

CDR3 DNA sequence: TGTGCCAGCAGTAGCGGGGCCCACGAGCAGTACTTC. Its translation: CASSSGAHEQYF. The chain is built from TRBV6-1 and TRBJ2-4, with TRBD2 identical over 7 bases. The DNA matches TRBJ2-7 better at its end, which makes the J call doubtful. This CDR3 comprises 12 residues. CDR1 is MNHNS, CDR2 SASEGT, per germline.

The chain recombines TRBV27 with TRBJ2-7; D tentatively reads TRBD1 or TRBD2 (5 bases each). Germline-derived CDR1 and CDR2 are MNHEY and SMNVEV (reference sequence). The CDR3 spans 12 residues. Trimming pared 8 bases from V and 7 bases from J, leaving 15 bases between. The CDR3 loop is CASGWGYNEQYF. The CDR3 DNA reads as TGTGCCAGCGGATGGGGGTACAATGAGCAGTACTTC.

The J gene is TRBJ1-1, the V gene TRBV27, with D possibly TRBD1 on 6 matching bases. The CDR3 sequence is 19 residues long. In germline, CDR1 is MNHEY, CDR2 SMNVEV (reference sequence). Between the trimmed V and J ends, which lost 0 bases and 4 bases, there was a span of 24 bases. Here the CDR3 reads CASSLSEVRLGGRSTEAFF. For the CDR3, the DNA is TGTGCCAGCAGTTTATCCGAAGTCCGTTTAGGGGGGAGAAGCACTGAAGCTTTCTTT.

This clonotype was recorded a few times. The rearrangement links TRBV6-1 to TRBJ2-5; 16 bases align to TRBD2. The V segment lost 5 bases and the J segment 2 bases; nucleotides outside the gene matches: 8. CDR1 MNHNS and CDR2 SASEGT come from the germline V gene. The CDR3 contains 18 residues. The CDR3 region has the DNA TGTGCCAGCAGTCGTTCCGGGACTAGCGGGAGGGCGCAAGAGACCCAGTACTTC. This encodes CASSRSGTSGRAQETQYF.